This passage covers 32 T cell receptor beta chains from one sample sequenced in a study of T cell responses to AZD1222 COVID-19 vaccine. Data came from immunoSEQ multiplex PCR; TCRdb stores just in-frame clones and leaves some out. Here the sample spans about 120,000 clones, roughly 90% being singletons. This material consisted of peripheral blood, taken on day 0 of AZD1222 vaccination. Source of these receptors: an adult in good health.

This chain joins TRBV11-2 and TRBJ2-7; D is possibly TRBD1 (6 bases). This CDR3 contains 19 residues. Germline V gives CDR1 SGHAT, CDR2 FQNNGV. Trimming stripped 3 bases from V and 4 bases from J, with 28 bases between. DNA for the CDR3: TGTGCCAGCAGCTTGCTCGGCATTGGGACACTCGGGCTTGGGTACGAGCAGTACTTC. Amino acid sequence: CASSLLGIGTLGLGYEQYF.

V usage is TRBV9 and J usage is TRBJ2-7; 8 nucleotides align to TRBD2. The V segment lost 0 bases and the J segment 0 bases; nucleotides outside the gene matches: 2. CDR1 is SGDLS and CDR2 is YYNGEE in the germline V gene. The CDR3 is made up of 15 amino acids. CDR3 amino acids: CASSVGAGGSYEQYF. CDR3 nucleotide sequence: TGTGCCAGCAGCGTAGGGGCGGGGGGCTCCTACGAGCAGTACTTC. Looking up the rest from reference TRBV9 and TRBJ2-7 gives the full variable domain: DSGVTQTPKHLITATGQRVTLRCSPRSGDLSVYWYQQSLDQGLQFLIQYYNGEERAKGNILERFSAQQFPDLHSELNLSSLELGDSALYFCASSVGAGGSYEQYFGPGTRLTVT.

This chain uses TRBV5-1 with TRBJ2-2; 11 bases agree with TRBD2. V was pared by 0 bases and J by 6 bases, with 10 bases of the junction left unmatched. The CDR3 has 18 amino acids. In germline, CDR1 is SGHRS, CDR2 YFSETQ. CDR3 sequence (DNA): TGCGCCAGCAGCTTGGGACTAGCGGGGCTAACTGGACCCGGGGAGCTGTTTTTT. This sequence encodes CASSLGLAGLTGPGELFF.

The chain employs TRBV2 and TRBJ1-3, with no clear D. V was shortened by 4 bases and J by 0 bases, with 13 bases between the two germline ends. The CDR3 is 16 amino acids. Germline V gene lookup returns CDR1 SNHLY and CDR2 FYNNEI. For the CDR3, the DNA is TGTGCCAGCAGTGCAGGCATTCGGAGCTCTGGAAACACCATATATTTT. Translation gives CASSAGIRSSGNTIYF.

The rearrangement joins TRBV11-3 to TRBJ2-7; 7 bases agree with TRBD1. Germline CDR1 and CDR2: SGHNT and YENEEA. Trimming at V came to 5 bases and at J to 6 bases, leaving 7 bases not matched to a gene. The CDR3 loop spans 13 amino acids. The CDR3 loop is CASSHQGQIEQYF. DNA for the CDR3: TGTGCCAGCAGCCACCAGGGACAGATCGAGCAGTACTTC.

Of note for this clone: A junction end diverges from the germline sequence, so it may reflect a read error. The rearrangement joins TRBV6-5 to TRBJ2-7, with TRBD2 as a possible D gene (6 bases). This CDR3 has 11 amino acids. Germline V CDR1 and CDR2: MNHEY, SVGAGI. In DNA, the CDR3 is TGTGCCAGCGCTCGGGGGTACGGGCAGTACTTC. Amino acids: CASARGYGQYF.

This clone turned up a few times. The V and J genes are TRBV9 and TRBJ1-1; D gene uncertain. The CDR3 is made up of 17 amino acids. Per germline, CDR1 SGDLS and CDR2 YYNGEE. V was pared by 2 bases and J by 2 bases, with 19 bases between. CDR3 amino acids: CASSVAFKFGLNTEAFF. For the CDR3, the DNA is TGTGCCAGCAGCGTGGCTTTTAAATTCGGACTAAACACTGAAGCTTTCTTT.

The chain uses TRBV6-4 and TRBJ2-1; no clear D gene. Germline CDR1 MRHNA, CDR2 SNTAGT. This CDR3 spans 15 amino acids. V lost 5 bases, J lost 2 bases, and 13 bases lay in between. The CDR3 nucleotides read TGTGCCAGCAGTAGCCGGAGCCCTACCTACAATGAGCAGTTCTTC. It yields the protein CASSSRSPTYNEQFF.

This chain joins TRBV12-3 or TRBV12-4 and TRBJ1-6; D is unresolved. Trimming shortened V by 1 base and J by 9 bases, and 4 bases separated the two germline ends. This CDR3 is built from 12 residues. The CDR3 loop is CASSLVRSPLHF. The CDR3 region has the DNA TGTGCCAGCAGTTTAGTCCGTTCACCCCTCCACTTT.

With regard to this clone: The junction does not match germline at one end; this may be a read error. The chain carries TRBV7-7 and TRBJ1-3, with no clear D. CDR3 length: 15 residues. Germline V lookup: CDR1 SSHAT, CDR2 FNYEAQ (reference sequence). The CDR3 nucleotides read TGTGCTAGCAGCCTCGGCCTCTCCTCTGGAAACACCATATATTTT. Protein sequence: CASSLGLSSGNTIYF.

J is TRBJ2-1 and V is TRBV9; 10 bases agree with TRBD2. This CDR3 is built from 16 residues. The germline gives CDR1 SGDLS, CDR2 YYNGEE. Trimming removed 0 bases from V and 7 bases from J; junction bases left unmatched: 7. This CDR3 is CASSVGASGGLNEQFF. The DNA of the CDR3 is TGTGCCAGCAGCGTAGGGGCTAGCGGGGGTTTGAATGAGCAGTTCTTC.

The gene calls are TRBV5-1 and TRBJ2-5; TRBD1 matches at 8 bases. This CDR3 spans 15 amino acids. Germline assignment: CDR1 SGHRS and CDR2 YFSETQ. V lost 0 bases, J lost 4 bases, and 5 bases stayed unmatched. The CDR3 protein is CASSLANRGSETQYF. CDR3 sequence (DNA): TGCGCCAGCAGCTTGGCGAACAGGGGGTCAGAGACCCAGTACTTC.

CDR3 residues: CASSKGLAGGQFADTQYF. The CDR3, as DNA: TGTGCCAGCAGTAAAGGGCTAGCGGGGGGGCAATTCGCAGATACGCAGTATTTT. This rearrangement joins TRBV2 to TRBJ2-3; 12 bases line up with TRBD2. This CDR3 contains 18 residues. CDR1 and CDR2 from the germline V gene are SNHLY and FYNNEI. V lost 5 bases to trimming and J lost 4 bases; unmatched junction nucleotides: 13.

The V and J genes are TRBV5-6 and TRBJ1-2; D is ambiguous. The germline V gene encodes CDR1 SGHDT and CDR2 YYEEEE. There are 12 residues in the CDR3. V gave up 2 bases and J gave up 5 bases, with 7 bases separating them. The CDR3 reads CASSFEQYGYTF. CDR3 bases: TGTGCCAGCAGCTTTGAACAATATGGCTACACCTTC.

This chain joins TRBV2 and TRBJ1-2; 8 nucleotides align to TRBD1. The CDR3 loop spans 13 amino acids. V dropped 6 bases and J dropped 5; count of bases not matched to a gene: 5. Germline CDR1 and CDR2: SNHLY and FYNNEI. The DNA for the CDR3 is TGTGCCAGCAGGGACAGGGACCTATATGGCTACACCTTC. Translated: CASRDRDLYGYTF. The variable domain in full, completed from reference TRBV2 and TRBJ1-2, reads EPEVTQTPSHQVTQMGQEVILRCVPISNHLYFYWYRQILGQKVEFLVSFYNNEISEKSEIFDDQFSVERPDGSNFTLKIRSTKLEDSAMYFCASRDRDLYGYTFGSGTRLTVV.

For the CDR3, the DNA is TGTGCCAGCAGCTTAGCGCTAGGGAACACAGATACGCAGTATTTT. Translating it yields CASSLALGNTDTQYF. This chain uses TRBV7-2 with TRBJ2-3, with D uncertain. V was cut by 0 bases and J by 2 bases, with 9 bases left in between. The CDR3 is 15 amino acids. From germline, CDR1 is SGHTA and CDR2 FQGNSA.

This chain links TRBV5-1 with TRBJ2-5, with 16 positions matching TRBD2. This CDR3 has 18 amino acids. J gave up 2 bases and V 0 bases, and 4 bases lay outside the gene matches. In germline, CDR1 is SGHRS, CDR2 YFSETQ. CDR3 residues: CASSLARGLAGGQETQYF. CDR3 sequence (DNA): TGCGCCAGCAGCTTGGCCAGGGGACTAGCGGGGGGGCAAGAGACCCAGTACTTC.

The CDR3 spells CASSLAGGLYEQYF. CDR3 sequence (DNA): TGTGCCAGCAGCTTAGCCGGGGGGCTCTACGAGCAGTACTTC. The chain carries TRBV7-8 and TRBJ2-7; possible D gene TRBD2, 7 bases. The V gene's germline CDR1 is SGHVS and CDR2 FQNEAQ. The ends were cut back, 0 bases at V and 3 bases at J, with 9 bases in the middle. The CDR3 has 14 residues. The full variable domain, its missing parts supplied by reference TRBV7-8 and TRBJ2-7, is GAGVSQSPRYKVAKRGQDVALRCDPISGHVSLFWYQQALGQGPEFLTYFQNEAQLDKSGLPSDRFFAERPEGSVSTLKIQRTQQEDSAVYLCASSLAGGLYEQYFGPGTRLTVT.

This chain uses TRBV4-3 with TRBJ1-5, with TRBD1 identical over 8 bases. Germline values: CDR1 LGHNA, CDR2 YSLEER. This CDR3 has 16 residues. After removal of 0 bases from V and 3 bases from J, the junction contained 4 bases not matched to a gene. The CDR3 protein is CASSQETGGNNQPQHF. Here the CDR3 DNA reads TGCGCCAGCAGCCAAGAAACAGGGGGAAACAATCAGCCCCAGCATTTT.

The CDR3 sequence: CASSPTRTADRYTF. In DNA form, the CDR3 reads TGTGCCAGCAGCCCGACTCGGACGGCCGACCGCTACACCTTC. V gene TRBV3-1 (or the pseudogene TRBV3-2) combines with J gene TRBJ1-2, with D unclear. Between the trimmed V and J ends, which lost 4 bases and 9 bases, there was a span of 18 bases. Germline V CDR1 and CDR2: LGHDT, YNNKEL (reference sequence). The CDR3 contains 14 residues.

This chain joins TRBV7-9 and TRBJ2-3; D is possibly TRBD1 (5 bases). The CDR3 loop spans 14 amino acids. The germline V and J ends were trimmed by 5 bases and 5 bases, with 14 bases remaining between them. Germline-derived CDR1 and CDR2 are SEHNR and FQNEAQ (reference sequence). CDR3 DNA: TGTGCCAGCAGCACAGGCGCTGGGAAAGATACGCAGTATTTT. The encoded protein is CASSTGAGKDTQYF. Filled out from reference TRBV7-9 and TRBJ2-3, the complete variable domain reads DTGVSQNPRHKITKRGQNVTFRCDPISEHNRLYWYRQTLGQGPEFLTYFQNEAQLEKSRLLSDRFSAERPKGSFSTLEIQRTEQGDSAMYLCASSTGAGKDTQYFGPGTRLTVL.

This chain links TRBV6-5 with TRBJ1-2, with D perhaps matching TRBD1 (5 bases). Germline V gene sequence: CDR1 MNHEY, CDR2 SVGAGI. V lost 6 bases and J 3 bases, leaving 17 bases between the germline ends. This CDR3 spans 15 amino acids. The CDR3 protein is CASSDYSGSDYGYTF. For the CDR3, the DNA is TGTGCCAGCAGCGATTATTCAGGGTCGGACTATGGCTACACCTTC.

This chain links TRBV18 with TRBJ2-1; 10 nucleotides line up with TRBD2. This CDR3 contains 15 residues. Germline CDR1 is KGHSH and CDR2 is LQKENI. V dropped 2 bases and J dropped 7; count of bases not matched to a gene: 5. The CDR3 sequence is CASSPGAGGRNEQFF. The CDR3, as DNA: TGTGCCAGCTCACCAGGAGCGGGGGGGAGGAATGAGCAGTTCTTC.

Concerning this clone: The sample carries other DNA sequences with the same CDR3. This chain connects TRBV6-5 to TRBJ1-5, with a weak D call TRBD1 (5 bases). Trimming removed 2 bases from V and 2 bases from J, with 10 bases in between. The germline V gene encodes CDR1 MNHEY and CDR2 SVGAGI. The CDR3 is made up of 15 amino acids. For the CDR3, the DNA is TGTGCCAGCAGTTACGATAGGGGTGGCAATCAGCCCCAGCATTTT. It yields the protein CASSYDRGGNQPQHF.

The CDR3 region is CASSSRTELSQETQYF. The CDR3 DNA reads TGTGCCAGCAGCTCGCGGACCGAATTATCTCAAGAGACCCAGTACTTC. V usage is TRBV11-2 and J usage is TRBJ2-5; the D is unclear. Germline lookup yields CDR1 SGHAT and CDR2 FQNNGV. Between the trimmed V and J ends, which lost 4 bases and 2 bases, there was a span of 17 bases. This CDR3 is 16 amino acids long. Based on the CDR3 plus reference TRBV11-2 and TRBJ2-5, the full variable domain is EAGVAQSPRYKIIEKRQSVAFWCNPISGHATLYWYQQILGQGPKLLIQFQNNGVVDDSQLPKDRFSAERLKGVDSTLKIQPAKLEDSAVYLCASSSRTELSQETQYFGPGTRLLVL.

CDR3 sequence: CASSWGWTSYNSPLHF. DNA for the CDR3: TGTGCCAGCAGCTGGGGTTGGACCTCCTATAATTCACCCCTCCACTTT. The chain joins TRBV5-6 to TRBJ1-6; the D is unclear. This CDR3 is built from 16 residues. The germline V and J ends were trimmed by 3 bases and 0 bases, with 10 bases remaining between them. Germline values: CDR1 SGHDT, CDR2 YYEEEE.

The V gene is TRBV6-5, the J gene TRBJ2-7; D may correspond to TRBD1 or TRBD2 (5 bases each). This CDR3 is built from 14 residues. In germline, CDR1 is MNHEY, CDR2 SVGAGI. V was clipped by 6 bases and J by 6 bases, with 18 bases between them. The CDR3 bases are TGTGCCAGCAGCCCGGGGACCGTGGGTGGCGAGCAGTACTTC. Amino acid sequence: CASSPGTVGGEQYF.

This clone was counted many times. V usage is TRBV4-3 and J usage is TRBJ2-2; D remains ambiguous. V was pared by 5 bases and J by 1 base, with 20 bases between. This CDR3 spans 18 amino acids. CDR1 and CDR2 (germline): LGHNA, YSLEER. CDR3 region: CASSAILREMGNTGELFF. The DNA of the CDR3 is TGCGCCAGCAGCGCCATACTAAGGGAAATGGGGAACACCGGGGAGCTGTTTTTT.

The V gene is TRBV7-2, the J gene TRBJ2-6; D may be TRBD1 (5 bases). The CDR3 contains 15 residues. Germline V lookup: CDR1 SGHTA, CDR2 FQGNSA. With 6 bases removed from V and 1 base from J, the gap between germline ends came to 10 bases. The chain's CDR3 is CASSLKGSGANVLTF. CDR3 in DNA: TGTGCCAGCAGTTTAAAGGGGTCTGGGGCCAACGTCCTGACTTTC.

The chain combines TRBV19 with TRBJ1-1; no definite D call. Germline CDR1 reads LNHDA; CDR2 reads SQIVND (reference sequence). V lost 5 bases, J lost 2 bases, and 12 bases lay in between. This CDR3 is built from 14 residues. CDR3 sequence reads: CASSGPRINTEAFF. CDR3 coding DNA: TGTGCCAGTAGTGGGCCCAGAATTAACACTGAAGCTTTCTTT. The full variable domain, with the rest looked up from reference TRBV19 and TRBJ1-1, is DGGITQSPKYLFRKEGQNVTLSCEQNLNHDAMYWYRQDPGQGLRLIYYSQIVNDFQKGDIAEGYSVSREKKESFPLTVTSAQKNPTAFYLCASSGPRINTEAFFGQGTRLTVV.

The rearrangement uses TRBV2 and TRBJ2-1; tentatively, D is TRBD1 or TRBD2 (6 bases each). Germline CDR1 is SNHLY and CDR2 is FYNNEI. V was shortened by 6 bases and J by 7 bases, with 13 bases between the two germline ends. This CDR3 has 13 residues. This CDR3 is CASRGGSFNEQFF. The DNA of the CDR3 is TGTGCCAGCAGAGGGGGGAGTTTTAATGAGCAGTTCTTC.

CDR3 amino acids: CASSEDRGREKLFF. The CDR3 DNA is TGTGCCAGCAGCGAGGACAGGGGGCGTGAAAAACTGTTTTTT. The chain recombines TRBV5-5 with TRBJ1-4, with 11 bases lining up with TRBD1. The CDR3 is made up of 14 amino acids. V shed 4 bases, J shed 7 bases, and the junction held 3 bases outside the gene matches. In germline, CDR1 is SGHKS, CDR2 YYEKEE (reference sequence).